This entry describes one TCR beta chain. Data came from immunoSEQ multiplex PCR; TCRdb stores just in-frame clones and leaves some out. The sample consists of roughly 95,000 clones, around half of them appearing once. Trimming pared 2 bases from V and 3 bases from J, leaving 12 bases between. The CDR3 contains 15 residues. Germline values: CDR1 MNHNY, CDR2 SVGAGI (reference sequence). The data derive from a study of shared clonotypes between healthy human individuals. What was sequenced was PBMCs. The clonotype was recovered from a woman aged 40 to 50 in good health. Some clones in this sample may be carry-over from other donors' samples. This sequence joins TRBV6-6 and TRBJ2-3; D may be TRBD1 or TRBD2 (5 bases each). For the CDR3, the DNA is TGTGCCAGCAGTTACGGGGGAGCACATACAGATACGCAGTATTTT. It specifies CASSYGGAHTDTQYF.